The 26 T cell receptor beta chains given below trace back to one sample, sequenced in a study of shared clonotypes between healthy human individuals. The data were produced by immunoSEQ multiplex PCR, yet TCRdb's version contains in-frame clones alone and is incomplete. The repertoire holds more than 1,200,000 clones, with approximately 98.5% as singletons. Specimen: naive CD4+ T cells sorted from blood. The subset denotes: CD45RA+ positively selected. The receptors here all came from a man aged 25 to 40 in good health.

The chain links TRBV2 to TRBJ1-1, with D perhaps TRBD1 (5 bases). The length of the CDR3 is 13 residues. Trimming removed 5 bases from V and 4 bases from J, with 11 bases in between. Germline V gives CDR1 SNHLY, CDR2 FYNNEI. The CDR3 DNA sequence: TGTGCCAGCAGTTACCCAGGGATCACTGAAGCTTTCTTT. It codes for CASSYPGITEAFF. The full variable domain, with the rest looked up from reference TRBV2 and TRBJ1-1, is EPEVTQTPSHQVTQMGQEVILRCVPISNHLYFYWYRQILGQKVEFLVSFYNNEISEKSEIFDDQFSVERPDGSNFTLKIRSTKLEDSAMYFCASSYPGITEAFFGQGTRLTVV.

V is TRBV28 and J is TRBJ1-2; no clear D gene. This CDR3 has 16 amino acids. V lost 5 bases, J lost 8 bases, and 24 bases lay in between. CDR1 MDHEN and CDR2 SYDVKM come from the germline V gene. The CDR3 DNA reads TGTGCCAGCAGTCCACTGAGGAACGCCGGTAGTAGGGGCTACACCTTC. The encoded protein is CASSPLRNAGSRGYTF.

CDR3 in amino acids: CASSEKGLISDTQYF. The CDR3 DNA follows: TGTGCCAGCAGCGAAAAAGGGCTAATTTCAGATACGCAGTATTTT. The chain joins TRBV11-2 to TRBJ2-3; D gene ambiguous. This CDR3 region has 15 residues. Germline lookup yields CDR1 SGHAT and CDR2 FQNNGV. The germline V and J ends were trimmed by 5 bases and 4 bases, with 16 bases remaining between them.

The chain employs TRBV28 and TRBJ2-1; TRBD2 might be the D (7 bases). Trimming took off 8 bases at V and 6 bases at J, with 17 bases between the two ends. Germline-derived CDR1 and CDR2 are MDHEN and SYDVKM. This CDR3 comprises 14 residues. CDR3 region: CASRPEGGVNEQFF. The CDR3 DNA sequence: TGTGCCAGCCGGCCGGAGGGGGGGGTCAATGAGCAGTTCTTC.

This rearrangement joins TRBV5-1 to TRBJ2-3, with D possibly being TRBD2 (6 bases). Germline V lookup: CDR1 SGHRS, CDR2 YFSETQ. CDR3 length: 13 residues. V dropped 6 bases and J dropped 2 bases, with 10 bases sitting between them. The CDR3 bases are TGCGCCAGCATGGGGGGAGTCACAGATACGCAGTATTTT. Its protein product is CASMGGVTDTQYF.

The CDR3 DNA follows: TGTGCCAGCAGCTTGGGCGCAGTAAGCACAGATACGCAGTATTTT. Amino acids: CASSLGAVSTDTQYF. V usage is TRBV5-8 and J usage is TRBJ2-3; unclear D gene. This CDR3 spans 15 amino acids. Per the germline V gene, CDR1 is SGHTS and CDR2 is YDEGEE. V was pared by 0 bases and J by 0 bases, with 8 bases between.

J is TRBJ2-2 and V is TRBV18; D uncertain. This CDR3 spans 16 amino acids. CDR1 and CDR2 (germline): KGHSH, LQKENI. Trimming took 2 bases from V and 3 from J, leaving 13 bases between them. Here the CDR3 DNA reads TGTGCCAGCTCACCAAGGTTTGCGGTCGACACCGGGGAGCTGTTTTTT. This gives the protein CASSPRFAVDTGELFF.

The chain links TRBV18 to TRBJ2-1; D perhaps matches TRBD2 (6 bases). The V and J ends lost 3 bases and 5 bases respectively, with 11 bases between them. Germline CDR1 and CDR2: KGHSH and LQKENI. CDR3 length: 14 residues. The CDR3 spells CASSPPTRDNEQFF. The CDR3 region has the DNA TGTGCCAGCTCACCCCCGACTAGAGACAATGAGCAGTTCTTC.

The V and J genes are TRBV5-5 and TRBJ2-5; D is possibly TRBD2 (5 bases). The CDR3 spans 13 residues. Germline lookup yields CDR1 SGHKS and CDR2 YYEKEE (reference sequence). The V end lost 4 bases, the J end lost 5 bases, and 12 bases lay between the germline ends. Written as DNA, the CDR3 is TGTGCCAGCAGCAGGGAGCTTTGGGAGACCCAGTACTTC. It translates to CASSRELWETQYF.

This chain links TRBV18 with TRBJ1-4; tentatively, D is TRBD1 (5 bases). The ends were cut back, 3 bases at V and 4 bases at J, with 15 bases in the middle. The CDR3 sequence is 16 residues long. CDR1 and CDR2 (germline): KGHSH, LQKENI. CDR3 coding DNA: TGTGCCAGCTCACCGGATCGGGGCAGTCTTAATGAAAAACTGTTTTTT. Encoded protein: CASSPDRGSLNEKLFF. Together with reference TRBV18 and TRBJ1-4, the CDR3 gives the full variable domain: NAGVMQNPRHLVRRRGQEARLRCSPMKGHSHVYWYRQLPEEGLKFMVYLQKENIIDESGMPKERFSAEFPKEGPSILRIQQVVRGDSAAYFCASSPDRGSLNEKLFFGSGTQLSVL.

The sample holds one count of this clone. This CDR3 reads CAISRGQGAYEQYF. The CDR3 coding sequence is TGTGCCATCAGCCGGGGACAGGGGGCCTACGAGCAGTACTTC. The chain couples TRBV10-3 to TRBJ2-7; 11 bases are shared with TRBD1. This CDR3 region has 14 residues. V was clipped by 6 bases and J by 2 bases; unmatched bases: 3. Germline V gene sequence: CDR1 ENHRY, CDR2 SYGVKD.

Details on this clone: Within the sample, other DNA sequences also encode this same CDR3. The chain has TRBV27 and TRBJ2-1; D gene unclear. CDR3 length: 15 amino acids. Trimming removed 3 bases from V and 0 bases from J, with 9 bases in between. CDR1 is MNHEY and CDR2 is SMNVEV in the germline V gene (reference sequence). Here the CDR3 reads CASSFRGSSYNEQFF. CDR3 DNA: TGTGCCAGCAGTTTTCGTGGAAGCTCCTACAATGAGCAGTTCTTC.

This chain joins TRBV25-1 and TRBJ2-2, with D perhaps matching TRBD1 (7 bases). The CDR3 has 15 residues. V lost 2 bases and J lost 3, with 10 bases in between. Germline V gene data show CDR1 as MGHDK and CDR2 as SYGVNS. The CDR3 sequence: CASSESRGDTGELFF. CDR3 sequence (DNA): TGTGCCAGCAGTGAAAGCAGGGGGGACACCGGGGAGCTGTTTTTT.

This rearrangement joins TRBV6-1 to TRBJ2-7, with TRBD1 as a possible D gene (6 bases). CDR1 and CDR2 (germline): MNHNS, SASEGT. The CDR3 has 15 amino acids. Trimming removed 0 bases at V and 3 bases at J, with 12 bases between. CDR3 sequence reads: CASSEARWTDYEQYF. CDR3 in DNA: TGTGCCAGCAGTGAAGCGAGGTGGACAGACTACGAGCAGTACTTC.

The J gene is TRBJ2-7, the V gene TRBV30; 13 nucleotides line up with TRBD2. Germline assignment: CDR1 GTSNPN and CDR2 SVGIG (reference sequence). Trimming removed 4 bases from V and 3 bases from J; junction bases left unmatched: 6. CDR3 size: 15 residues. CDR3 amino acids: CAWNRGTSGNYEQYF. CDR3 sequence (DNA): TGTGCCTGGAACCGAGGGACTAGCGGGAACTACGAGCAGTACTTC.

A note on this clone: At the DNA level, this CDR3 is encoded by other sequences in the same sample as well. The chain is built from TRBV5-1 and TRBJ2-7; D remains unclear. CDR3 length: 12 amino acids. From germline, CDR1 is SGHRS and CDR2 YFSETQ. The V gene lost 0 bases and the J gene lost 7 bases, with 8 bases spanning the gap. In DNA, the CDR3 is TGCGCCAGCAGCTTGGCGTTAGGGGAGCAGTACTTC. Protein: CASSLALGEQYF.

J is TRBJ2-1 and V is TRBV28; 8 bases align to TRBD2. Germline values: CDR1 MDHEN, CDR2 SYDVKM. Trimming removed 5 bases from V and 4 bases from J; junction bases left unmatched: 10. The CDR3 has 16 amino acids. In DNA form, the CDR3 reads TGTGCCAGCAGTCCGGGAGGGCCCGGGGCGTACAATGAGCAGTTCTTC. Protein product: CASSPGGPGAYNEQFF.

V is TRBV11-2 and J is TRBJ2-5; no firm D call. The CDR3 runs 16 residues. The V end was cut by 4 bases, the J end by 1 base, with 16 bases between. Germline loops: CDR1 SGHAT, CDR2 FQNNGV. In DNA, the CDR3 is TGTGCCAGCAGCTCCCGGGTGGCCTCATCCCAAGAGACCCAGTACTTC. This codes for CASSSRVASSQETQYF. Complete variable domain (other parts from reference TRBV11-2 and TRBJ2-5): EAGVAQSPRYKIIEKRQSVAFWCNPISGHATLYWYQQILGQGPKLLIQFQNNGVVDDSQLPKDRFSAERLKGVDSTLKIQPAKLEDSAVYLCASSSRVASSQETQYFGPGTRLLVL.

The count of this clone is one. The chain employs TRBV6-5 and TRBJ2-1; 7 nucleotides line up with TRBD2. The V gene's germline CDR1 is MNHEY and CDR2 SVGAGI. Losses at the gene ends were 2 bases for V and 10 bases for J; bases not matched to a gene: 14. This CDR3 has 16 residues. This chain's CDR3 is CASSYRSRTSPIEQFF. The CDR3 nucleotides are TGTGCCAGCAGTTACCGCTCGAGGACTAGTCCTATCGAGCAGTTCTTC.

Only one count was recorded for this clone. The V gene is TRBV5-1, the J gene TRBJ1-4; 11 nucleotides align to TRBD1. V lost 2 bases, J lost 7 bases, and 4 bases stayed unmatched. Germline CDR1 is SGHRS and CDR2 is YFSETQ. The CDR3 extends over 15 amino acids. The CDR3, as DNA: TGCGCCAGCAGCTTTGGGACAGGGGGAACTGAAAAACTGTTTTTT. Protein: CASSFGTGGTEKLFF.

The chain is built from TRBV11-3 and TRBJ2-1, with 7 bases identical to TRBD2. Germline CDR1 reads SGHNT; CDR2 reads YENEEA. This CDR3 has 18 residues. Trimming cost V 5 bases and J 2 bases; bases outside gene matches: 15. The CDR3 reads CASSITAGGGRPYNEQFF. The CDR3 nucleotides are TGTGCCAGCAGCATCACCGCTGGAGGCGGGAGACCCTACAATGAGCAGTTCTTC.

This clone was detected only once. Written as DNA, the CDR3 is TGTGCCAGCAGCCTAACGGACAGGAACACTGAAGCTTTCTTT. It translates to CASSLTDRNTEAFF. This rearrangement joins TRBV7-9 to TRBJ1-1, with D possibly matching TRBD1 (6 bases). V was shortened by 5 bases and J by 1 base, with 11 bases between the two germline ends. The CDR3 runs to 14 residues. Germline lookup yields CDR1 SEHNR and CDR2 FQNEAQ (reference sequence).

The genes are TRBV10-3 and TRBJ2-7; 10 bases are shared with TRBD1. J was trimmed by 5 bases and V by 0 bases; bases with no gene match: 7. The CDR3 covers 16 residues. From germline, CDR1 is ENHRY and CDR2 SYGVKD. CDR3 DNA sequence: TGTGCCATCAGTGAGTCTCCGGGACAGGGGCTCAACGAGCAGTACTTC. Protein product: CAISESPGQGLNEQYF.

The chain is built from TRBV28 and TRBJ1-2; D is undetermined. CDR1 and CDR2 (germline): MDHEN, SYDVKM. This CDR3 contains 13 residues. V was clipped by 3 bases and J by 4 bases, with 9 bases between them. CDR3: CASSFAESYGYTF. The CDR3 nucleotides are TGTGCCAGCAGTTTCGCAGAAAGCTATGGCTACACCTTC.

In the case of this clone: Other DNA sequences in this sample translate to the same CDR3. This sequence joins TRBV7-2 and TRBJ2-3; a weak D match, TRBD2 (5 bases). The germline V gene has CDR1 SGHTA and CDR2 FQGNSA. The ends were cut back, 1 base at V and 1 base at J, with 9 bases in the middle. This CDR3 has 15 amino acids. DNA of the CDR3: TGTGCCAGCAGCTTAGAGCTAGCTGGCACAGATACGCAGTATTTT. Residues: CASSLELAGTDTQYF.

This chain connects TRBV28 to TRBJ1-2; a weak D match, TRBD1 (5 bases). Germline CDR1 reads MDHEN; CDR2 reads SYDVKM. CDR3 length: 13 amino acids. Trimming removed 6 bases at V and 8 bases at J, with 16 bases between. The CDR3 is CASRTGLLLGYTF. The CDR3 DNA follows: TGTGCCAGCAGGACGGGACTATTATTGGGCTACACCTTC.